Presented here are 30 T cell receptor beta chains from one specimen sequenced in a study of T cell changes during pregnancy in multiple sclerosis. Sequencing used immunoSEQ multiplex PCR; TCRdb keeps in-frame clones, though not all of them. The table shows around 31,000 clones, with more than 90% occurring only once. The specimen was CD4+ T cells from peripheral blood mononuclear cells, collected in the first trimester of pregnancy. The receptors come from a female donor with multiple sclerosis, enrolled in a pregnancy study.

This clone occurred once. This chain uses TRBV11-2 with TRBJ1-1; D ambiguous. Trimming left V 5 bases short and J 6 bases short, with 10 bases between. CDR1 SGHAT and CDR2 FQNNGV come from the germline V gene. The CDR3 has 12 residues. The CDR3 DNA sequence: TGTGCCAGCAGCGAAAGTGAGTCTGAAGCTTTCTTT. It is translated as CASSESESEAFF.

CDR3 amino acids: CAISSQGYEQYF. CDR3 coding DNA: TGTGCCATCAGTAGCCAGGGGTACGAGCAGTACTTC. The J gene is TRBJ2-7, the V gene TRBV10-3; maybe TRBD1 (6 bases). Per germline, CDR1 ENHRY and CDR2 SYGVKD. Trimming left V 5 bases short and J 4 bases short, with 9 bases between. This CDR3 contains 12 residues.

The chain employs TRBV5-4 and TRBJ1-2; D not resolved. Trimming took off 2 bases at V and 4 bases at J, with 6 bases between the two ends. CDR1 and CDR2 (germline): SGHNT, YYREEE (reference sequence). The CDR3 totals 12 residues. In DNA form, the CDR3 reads TGTGCCAGCAGCTTCAACAGCTATGGCTACACCTTC. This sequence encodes CASSFNSYGYTF.

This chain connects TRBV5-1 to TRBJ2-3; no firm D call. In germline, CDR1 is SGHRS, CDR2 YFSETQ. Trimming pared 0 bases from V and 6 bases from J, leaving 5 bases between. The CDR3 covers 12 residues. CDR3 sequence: CASSLGQDTQYF. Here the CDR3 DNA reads TGCGCCAGCAGCTTGGGGCAGGATACGCAGTATTTT.

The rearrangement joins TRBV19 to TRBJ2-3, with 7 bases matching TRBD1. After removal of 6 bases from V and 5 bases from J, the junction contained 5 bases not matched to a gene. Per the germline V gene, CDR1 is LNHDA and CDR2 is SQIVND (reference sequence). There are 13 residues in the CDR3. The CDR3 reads CASRGTDEDTQYF. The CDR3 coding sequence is TGTGCCAGTAGGGGGACAGACGAAGATACGCAGTATTTT.

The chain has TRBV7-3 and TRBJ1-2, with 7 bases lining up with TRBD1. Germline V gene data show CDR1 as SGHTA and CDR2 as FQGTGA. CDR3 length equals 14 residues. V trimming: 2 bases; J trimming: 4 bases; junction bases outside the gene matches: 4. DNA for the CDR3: TGTGCCAGCAGCTTAGCGACAGGGAGCTATGGCTACACCTTC. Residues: CASSLATGSYGYTF. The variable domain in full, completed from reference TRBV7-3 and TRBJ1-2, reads GAGVSQTPSNKVTEKGKYVELRCDPISGHTALYWYRQSLGQGPEFLIYFQGTGAADDSGLPNDRFFAVRPEGSVSTLKIQRTERGDSAVYLCASSLATGSYGYTFGSGTRLTVV.

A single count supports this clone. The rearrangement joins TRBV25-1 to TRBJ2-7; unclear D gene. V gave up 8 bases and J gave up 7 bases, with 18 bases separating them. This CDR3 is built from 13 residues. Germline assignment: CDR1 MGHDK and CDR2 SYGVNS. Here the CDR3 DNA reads TGTGCCAGCTCTTCGGGTTCATGGAAGGAGCAGTACTTC. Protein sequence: CASSSGSWKEQYF.

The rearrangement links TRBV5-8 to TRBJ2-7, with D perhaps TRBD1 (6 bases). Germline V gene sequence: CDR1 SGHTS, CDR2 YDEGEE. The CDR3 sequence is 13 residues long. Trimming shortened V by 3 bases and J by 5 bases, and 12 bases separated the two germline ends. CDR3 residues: CASSSDRRDEQYF. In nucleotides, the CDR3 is TGTGCCAGCAGCTCGGACAGACGGGACGAGCAGTACTTC. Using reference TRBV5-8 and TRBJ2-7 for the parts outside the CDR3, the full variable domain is EAGVTQSPTHLIKTRGQQATLRCSPISGHTSVYWYQQALGLGLQFLLWYDEGEERNRGNFPPRFSGRQFPNYSSELNVNALELEDSALYLCASSSDRRDEQYFGPGTRLTVT.

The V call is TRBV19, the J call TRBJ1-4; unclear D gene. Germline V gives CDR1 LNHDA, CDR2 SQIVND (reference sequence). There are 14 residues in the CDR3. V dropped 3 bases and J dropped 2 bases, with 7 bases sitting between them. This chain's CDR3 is CASSISQTNEKLFF. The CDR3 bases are TGTGCCAGTAGTATTTCTCAGACTAATGAAAAACTGTTTTTT.

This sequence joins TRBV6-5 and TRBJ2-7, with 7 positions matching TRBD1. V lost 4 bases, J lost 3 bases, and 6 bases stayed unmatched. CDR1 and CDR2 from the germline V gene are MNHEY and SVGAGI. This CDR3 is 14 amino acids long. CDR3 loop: CASSSPGTDYEQYF. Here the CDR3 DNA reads TGTGCCAGCAGTTCCCCCGGGACAGACTACGAGCAGTACTTC.

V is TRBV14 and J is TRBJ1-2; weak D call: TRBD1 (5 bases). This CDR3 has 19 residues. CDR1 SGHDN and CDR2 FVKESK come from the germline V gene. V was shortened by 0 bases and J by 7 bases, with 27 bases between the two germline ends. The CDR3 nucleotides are TGTGCCAGCAGCCAAGAATCGGGTGCCGGATGGGTAGGGGTATTTGGCTACACCTTC. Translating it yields CASSQESGAGWVGVFGYTF.

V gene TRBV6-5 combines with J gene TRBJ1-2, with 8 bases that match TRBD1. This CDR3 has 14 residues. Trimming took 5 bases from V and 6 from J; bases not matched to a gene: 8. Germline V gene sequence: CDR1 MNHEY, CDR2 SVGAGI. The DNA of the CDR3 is TGTGCCAGCAGTCAATCAGGGGGCAGGAATGGCTACACCTTC. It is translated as CASSQSGGRNGYTF.

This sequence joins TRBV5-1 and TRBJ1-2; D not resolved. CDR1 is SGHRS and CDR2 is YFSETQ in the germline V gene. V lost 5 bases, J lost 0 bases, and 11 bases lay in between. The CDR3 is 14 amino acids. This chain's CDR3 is CASRYAETNYGYTF. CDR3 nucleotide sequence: TGCGCCAGCAGGTACGCGGAAACTAACTATGGCTACACCTTC.

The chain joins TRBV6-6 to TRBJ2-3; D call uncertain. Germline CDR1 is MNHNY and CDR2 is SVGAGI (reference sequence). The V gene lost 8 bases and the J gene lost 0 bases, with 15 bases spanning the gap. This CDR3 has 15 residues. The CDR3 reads CASQATRDSTDTQYF. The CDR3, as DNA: TGTGCCAGCCAGGCTACTCGAGACAGCACAGATACGCAGTATTTT.

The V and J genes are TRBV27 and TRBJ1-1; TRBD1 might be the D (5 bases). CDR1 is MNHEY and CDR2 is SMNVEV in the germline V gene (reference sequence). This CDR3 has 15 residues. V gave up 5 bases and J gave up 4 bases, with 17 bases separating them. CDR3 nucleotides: TGTGCCAGCAGTCACGCGGGGGGAGGCAGCACTGAAGCTTTCTTT. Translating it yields CASSHAGGGSTEAFF.

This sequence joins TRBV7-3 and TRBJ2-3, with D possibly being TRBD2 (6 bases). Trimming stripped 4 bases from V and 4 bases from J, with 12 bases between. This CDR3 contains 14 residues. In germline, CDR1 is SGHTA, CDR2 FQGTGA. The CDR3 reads CASSSLRGSDTQYF. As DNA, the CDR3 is TGTGCCAGCAGCTCCCTTCGGGGGTCAGATACGCAGTATTTT. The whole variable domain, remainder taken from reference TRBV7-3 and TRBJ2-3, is GAGVSQTPSNKVTEKGKYVELRCDPISGHTALYWYRQSLGQGPEFLIYFQGTGAADDSGLPNDRFFAVRPEGSVSTLKIQRTERGDSAVYLCASSSLRGSDTQYFGPGTRLTVL.

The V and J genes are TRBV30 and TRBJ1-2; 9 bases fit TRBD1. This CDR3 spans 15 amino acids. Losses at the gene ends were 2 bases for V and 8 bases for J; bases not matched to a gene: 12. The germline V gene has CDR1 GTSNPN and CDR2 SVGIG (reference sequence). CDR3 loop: CAWSPGTGISRGYTF. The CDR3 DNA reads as TGTGCCTGGAGTCCTGGGACAGGGATTAGTCGCGGCTACACCTTC. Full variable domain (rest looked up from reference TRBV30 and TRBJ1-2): SQTIHQWPATLVQPVGSPLSLECTVEGTSNPNLYWYRQAAGRGLQLLFYSVGIGQISSEVPQNLSASRPQDRQFILSSKKLLLSDSGFYLCAWSPGTGISRGYTFGSGTRLTVV.

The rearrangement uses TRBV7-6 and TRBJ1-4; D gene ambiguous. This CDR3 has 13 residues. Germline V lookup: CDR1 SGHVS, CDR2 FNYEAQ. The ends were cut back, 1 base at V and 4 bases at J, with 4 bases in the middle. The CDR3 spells CASSLGSNEKLFF. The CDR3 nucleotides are TGTGCCAGCAGCTTAGGCAGTAATGAAAAACTGTTTTTT.

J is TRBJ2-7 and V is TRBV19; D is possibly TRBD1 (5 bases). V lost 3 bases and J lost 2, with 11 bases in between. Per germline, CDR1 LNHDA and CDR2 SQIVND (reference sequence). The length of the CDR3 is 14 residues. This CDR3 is CASSIRGQTYEQYF. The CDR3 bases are TGTGCCAGTAGTATCCGAGGACAAACCTACGAGCAGTACTTC.

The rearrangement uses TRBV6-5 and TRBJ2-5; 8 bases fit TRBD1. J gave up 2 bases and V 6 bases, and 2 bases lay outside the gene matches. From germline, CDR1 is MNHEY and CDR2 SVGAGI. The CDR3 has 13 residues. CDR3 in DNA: TGTGCCAGCAGCAACAGGGGGCAAGAGACCCAGTACTTC. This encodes CASSNRGQETQYF.

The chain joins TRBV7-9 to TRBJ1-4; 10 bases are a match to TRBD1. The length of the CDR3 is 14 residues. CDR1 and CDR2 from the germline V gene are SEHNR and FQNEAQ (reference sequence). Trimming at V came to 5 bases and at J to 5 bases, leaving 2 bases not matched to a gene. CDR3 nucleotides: TGTGCCAGCAGCCCGGGACAGGGGAATGAAAAACTGTTTTTT. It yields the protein CASSPGQGNEKLFF.

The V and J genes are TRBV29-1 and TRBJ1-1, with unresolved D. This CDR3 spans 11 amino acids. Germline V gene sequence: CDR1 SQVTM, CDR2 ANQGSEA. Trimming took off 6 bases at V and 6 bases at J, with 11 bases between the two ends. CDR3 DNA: TGCAGCGTGGTGACTAGACCTGAAGCTTTCTTT. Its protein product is CSVVTRPEAFF.

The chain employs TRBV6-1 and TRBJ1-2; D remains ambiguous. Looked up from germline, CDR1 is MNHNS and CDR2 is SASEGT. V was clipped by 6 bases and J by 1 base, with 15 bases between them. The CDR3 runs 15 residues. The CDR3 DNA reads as TGTGCCAGCAGCCTCGGGCCGGGAGGTAACTATGGCTACACCTTC. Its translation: CASSLGPGGNYGYTF.

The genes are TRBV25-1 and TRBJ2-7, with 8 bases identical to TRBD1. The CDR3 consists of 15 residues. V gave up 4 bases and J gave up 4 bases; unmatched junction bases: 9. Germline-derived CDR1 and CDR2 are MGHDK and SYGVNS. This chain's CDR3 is CASSGSPGQAYEQYF. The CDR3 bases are TGTGCCAGCAGTGGGTCACCGGGACAGGCATACGAGCAGTACTTC.

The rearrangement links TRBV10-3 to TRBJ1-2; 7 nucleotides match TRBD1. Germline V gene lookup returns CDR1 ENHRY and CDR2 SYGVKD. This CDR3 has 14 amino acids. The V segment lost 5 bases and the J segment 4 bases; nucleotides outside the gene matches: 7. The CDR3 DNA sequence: TGTGCCATCAGTAATACGGGACAGAGCTATGGCTACACCTTC. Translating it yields CAISNTGQSYGYTF.

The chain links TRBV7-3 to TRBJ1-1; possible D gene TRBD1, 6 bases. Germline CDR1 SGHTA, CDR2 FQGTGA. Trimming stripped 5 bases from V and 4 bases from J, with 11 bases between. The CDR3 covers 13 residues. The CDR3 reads CASSPTGSTEAFF. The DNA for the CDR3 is TGTGCCAGCAGCCCGACAGGCAGCACTGAAGCTTTCTTT.

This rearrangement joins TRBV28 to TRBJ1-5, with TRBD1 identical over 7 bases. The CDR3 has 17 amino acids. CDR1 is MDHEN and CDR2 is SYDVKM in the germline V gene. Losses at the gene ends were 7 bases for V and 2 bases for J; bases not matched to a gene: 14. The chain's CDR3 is CASTQGVQFMGNQPQHF. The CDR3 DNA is TGTGCCAGCACCCAGGGGGTACAGTTTATGGGCAATCAGCCCCAGCATTTT.

The CDR3 DNA sequence: TGTGCCAGCAGCTTAGGGACAGACACAGATACGCAGTATTTT. Translating it yields CASSLGTDTDTQYF. The chain carries TRBV11-3 and TRBJ2-3; maybe TRBD1 (6 bases). The CDR3 is 14 residues long. V gave up 1 base and J gave up 2 bases, with 7 bases separating them. Germline V gives CDR1 SGHNT, CDR2 YENEEA.

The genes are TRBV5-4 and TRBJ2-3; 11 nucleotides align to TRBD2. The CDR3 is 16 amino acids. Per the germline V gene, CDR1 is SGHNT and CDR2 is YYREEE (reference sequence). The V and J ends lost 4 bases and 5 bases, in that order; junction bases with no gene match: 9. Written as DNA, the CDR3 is TGTGCCAGCAGCGTTAGCGGGGGGGCCATGGGAGATACGCAGTATTTT. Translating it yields CASSVSGGAMGDTQYF.

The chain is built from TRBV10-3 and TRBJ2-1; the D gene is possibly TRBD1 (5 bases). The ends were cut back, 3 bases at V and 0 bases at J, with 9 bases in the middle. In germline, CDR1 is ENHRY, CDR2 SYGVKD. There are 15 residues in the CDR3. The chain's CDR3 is CAISERQPSYNEQFF. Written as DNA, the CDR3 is TGTGCCATCAGTGAACGACAGCCCTCCTACAATGAGCAGTTCTTC.